This TCR beta chain was captured in a study of OX40 agonist ivuxolimab in advanced cancers. As for the study in general: As their treatment, patients were administered ivuxolimab, an agonistic anti-OX40 (CD134) antibody. All patients had ivuxolimab intravenously every 2 weeks at 0.01 to 10 mg/kg.

Germline V CDR1 and CDR2: MGHRA, YSYEKL. Trimming pared 4 bases from V and 5 bases from J, leaving 8 bases between. This CDR3 comprises 13 residues. Using immunoSEQ multiplex PCR, the repertoire was profiled, and TCRdb retains in-frame clones only, with some absent. The sample shows tens of thousands of clones, more than 70% of them seen only once. Samples of blood were obtained at baseline, on cycle 4 day 1, and on cycle 7 day 1. Sequences were derived from CD4+ or CD8+ T cells sorted from blood, sampled in a trial of the OX40 agonist ivuxolimab. The TCR comes from an adult with an advanced solid tumor such as melanoma, head and neck, liver or kidney cancer. The rearrangement links TRBV4-1 to TRBJ2-2, with D hard to call. This CDR3 reads CASSPPFTGELFF. Written as DNA, the CDR3 is TGCGCCAGCAGCCCCCCATTTACCGGGGAGCTGTTTTTT.